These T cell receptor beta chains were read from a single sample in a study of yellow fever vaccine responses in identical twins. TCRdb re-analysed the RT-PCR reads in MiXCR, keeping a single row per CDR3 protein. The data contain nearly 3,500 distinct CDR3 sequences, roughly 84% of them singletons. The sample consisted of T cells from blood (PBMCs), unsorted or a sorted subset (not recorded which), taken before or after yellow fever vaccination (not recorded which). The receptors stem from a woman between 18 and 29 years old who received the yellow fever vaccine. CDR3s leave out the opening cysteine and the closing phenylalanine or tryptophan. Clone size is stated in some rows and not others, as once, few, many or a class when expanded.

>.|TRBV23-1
ASSQSSPRNTIY
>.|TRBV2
ASSDESGSNWEQY
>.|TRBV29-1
SVVTALGKLF
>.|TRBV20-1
SARDLANHQETQY
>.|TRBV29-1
SARDEGYT
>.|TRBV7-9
ASSHLDEQF
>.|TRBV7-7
GSSYGQYYGYT
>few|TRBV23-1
ASSQKEAF
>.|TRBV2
ASSHSTIETQY
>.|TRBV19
ASRSRTDSYEQY
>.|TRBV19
ASSQRGRDYGYT
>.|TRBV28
ASSSNPYEQY
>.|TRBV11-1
ASSLTLEYYNEQF
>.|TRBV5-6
ASSFDRRTEAF
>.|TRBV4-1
ASSQTTGANYGYT
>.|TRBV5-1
ASSLEPGGQTVQY
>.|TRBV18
ASSPPKADTQY
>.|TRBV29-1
SVSRDSGRFETQY
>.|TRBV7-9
ASSLLGQQETQY
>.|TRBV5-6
ASSAGGYHEQY
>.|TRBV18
ASSPPTGYNEQF
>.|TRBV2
ASSEVTPYGYT
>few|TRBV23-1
ASSPRLGYGYT
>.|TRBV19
ASRATGENIQY
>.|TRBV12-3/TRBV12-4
ASTHRGSSTDTQY
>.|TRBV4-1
ASSQDTGGSGNEQF
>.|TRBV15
ATSRDMGPYEQY
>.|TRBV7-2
ASSLARQGTDTQY
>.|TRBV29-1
SVDPGQGQF
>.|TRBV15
ATRDDGLYEQY
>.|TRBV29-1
SVGTYEQY
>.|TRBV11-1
ASSLSGWETQY
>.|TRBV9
ASSVRPTPSPYEQY